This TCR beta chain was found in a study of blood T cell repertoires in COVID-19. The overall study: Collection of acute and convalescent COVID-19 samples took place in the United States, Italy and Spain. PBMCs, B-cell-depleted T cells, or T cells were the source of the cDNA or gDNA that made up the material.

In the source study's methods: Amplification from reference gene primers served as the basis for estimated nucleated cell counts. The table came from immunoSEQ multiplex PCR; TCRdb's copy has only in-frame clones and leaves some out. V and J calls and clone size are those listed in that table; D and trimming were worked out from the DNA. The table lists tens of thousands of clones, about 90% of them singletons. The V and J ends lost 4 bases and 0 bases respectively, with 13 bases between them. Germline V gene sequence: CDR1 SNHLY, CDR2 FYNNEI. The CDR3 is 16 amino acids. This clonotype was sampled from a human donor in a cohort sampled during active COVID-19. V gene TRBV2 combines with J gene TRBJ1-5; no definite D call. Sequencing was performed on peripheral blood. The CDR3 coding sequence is TGTGCCAGCAGTGGCGCTGCAAGATTTAGCAATCAGCCCCAGCATTTT. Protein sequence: CASSGAARFSNQPQHF.